The present entry profiles one T cell receptor (beta chain) with its context. This sample stems from a study of OX40 agonist ivuxolimab in advanced cancers. Using immunoSEQ multiplex PCR, the repertoire was profiled, and TCRdb retains in-frame clones only, with some absent. The repertoire holds approximately 51,000 clones, with over 75% as singletons. This CDR3 region has 15 residues. J was trimmed by 7 bases and V by 4 bases; bases with no gene match: 10. Germline CDR1 is SGHRS and CDR2 is YFSETQ. The TCR originated in an adult with an advanced solid tumor such as melanoma, head and neck, liver or kidney cancer. This sequence joins TRBV5-1 and TRBJ2-7; 11 nucleotides align to TRBD2. The sample here was CD4+ or CD8+ T cells sorted from blood, taken in a trial of the OX40 agonist ivuxolimab. CDR3 sequence: CASSGIAGGPGEQYF. DNA of the CDR3: TGCGCCAGCAGCGGAATAGCGGGAGGGCCGGGAGAGCAGTACTTC.